This TCR beta chain stems from a study of blood T cell repertoires in COVID-19. Background on the study: Acute and convalescent COVID-19 samples came from the United States, Italy and Spain.

Measured with immunoSEQ multiplex PCR; TCRdb has only the in-frame clones, and not every one. The data contain a few hundred thousand clones, 86% of them singletons. Germline CDR1 is LNHNV and CDR2 is YYDKDF (reference sequence). Trimming removed 0 bases at V and 0 bases at J, with 9 bases between. The CDR3 contains 15 residues. The receptor comes from a man aged 55 to 70 with acute or convalescent COVID-19. This sequence joins TRBV15 and TRBJ2-7; D perhaps matches TRBD1 (5 bases). Source material: peripheral blood. The CDR3 nucleotides are TGTGCCACCAGCAGAGATGTCGACAGCTCCTACGAGCAGTACTTC. Encoded protein: CATSRDVDSSYEQYF.